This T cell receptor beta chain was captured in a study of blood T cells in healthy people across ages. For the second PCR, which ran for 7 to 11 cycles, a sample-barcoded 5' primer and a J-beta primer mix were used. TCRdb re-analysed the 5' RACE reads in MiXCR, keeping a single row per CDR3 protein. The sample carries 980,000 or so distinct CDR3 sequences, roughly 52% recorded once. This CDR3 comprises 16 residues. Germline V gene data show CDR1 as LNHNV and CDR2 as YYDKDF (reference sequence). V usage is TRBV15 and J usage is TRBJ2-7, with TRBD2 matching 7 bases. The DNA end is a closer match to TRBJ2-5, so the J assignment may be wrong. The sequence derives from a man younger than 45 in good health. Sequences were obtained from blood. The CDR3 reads CATSRGTVAGSETQYF. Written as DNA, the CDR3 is TGTGCCACCAGCAGAGGGACTGTAGCGGGTTCGGAGACCCAGTACTTC.